This TCR beta chain was identified in a study of control samples from healthy donors and cancer patients. V was pared by 6 bases and J by 6 bases, with 2 bases of the junction left unmatched. CDR3 length: 13 amino acids. Repertoires were generated with immunoSEQ multiplex PCR, while TCRdb's copy carries only in-frame clones and drops some. The sample contains 130,000 to 150,000 clones, around 90% of which appear only once. Sample: blood. The source of this sequence is a man aged 25 to 45 in good health. This rearrangement joins TRBV12-3 or TRBV12-4 to TRBJ2-2; TRBD1 matches at 9 bases. CDR3 sequence reads: CASSWTGAGELFF. CDR3 coding DNA: TGTGCCAGCAGCTGGACAGGGGCCGGGGAGCTGTTTTTT.